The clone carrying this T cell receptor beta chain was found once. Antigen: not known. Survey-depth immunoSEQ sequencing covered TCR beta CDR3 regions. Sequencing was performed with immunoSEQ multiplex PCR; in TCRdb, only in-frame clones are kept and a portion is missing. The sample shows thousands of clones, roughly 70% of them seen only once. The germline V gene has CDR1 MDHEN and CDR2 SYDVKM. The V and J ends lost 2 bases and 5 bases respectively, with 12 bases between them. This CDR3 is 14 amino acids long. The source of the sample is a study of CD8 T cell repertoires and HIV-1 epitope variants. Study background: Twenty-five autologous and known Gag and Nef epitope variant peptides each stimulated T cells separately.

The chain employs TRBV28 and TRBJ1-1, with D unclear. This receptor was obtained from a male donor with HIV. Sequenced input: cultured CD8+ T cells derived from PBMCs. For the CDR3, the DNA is TGTGCCAGCAGTTTAGTTGGGGTTTGGACTGAAGCTTTCTTT. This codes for CASSLVGVWTEAFF.